The 13 T cell receptor beta chains below come from one sample, sequenced in a study of blood T cells in healthy people across ages (dated by TCRdb to about 2015). Library generation was performed with 5' RACE. Sequencing was performed on an Illumina HiSeq 2500. The second PCR ran for about 6 to 12 cycles and used a J-beta primer mix along with a sample-barcoded 5' primer. TCRdb reprocessing: public reads trimmed at Q25 with fastp, clones called with MiXCR, in-frame beta chains kept. Rows merge per CDR3 protein into single entries with the most common DNA and genes. The table for this sample lists some 1.5 million distinct CDR3 sequences; roughly 30% of them were counted only once. The ten largest clonotypes hold 7.7% of the sample. Sample: blood. The receptors derive from a woman younger than 45 in good health.

Worth noting for this clonotype: This sequence may be a read error, since a much larger clone differs from it by one base. The chain employs TRBV20-1 and TRBJ1-1; D gene unclear. Germline assignment: CDR1 DFQATT and CDR2 SNEGSKA (reference sequence). This CDR3 region has 15 residues. Trimming removed 0 bases at V and 0 bases at J, with 11 bases between. Here the CDR3 DNA reads TGCAGTGCTAGAGACCGAACTCGCATGAACACTGAAGCTTTCTTT. Protein product: CSARDRTRMNTEAFF.

To note about this clonotype: A much larger clone differs from this one at a single base, so this may be a read error. The CDR3 reads CVSSPDRGLIETQYF. The DNA of the CDR3 is TGCGTCAGCAGCCCCGACAGGGGGCTTATTGAGACCCAGTACTTC. The chain joins TRBV5-1 to TRBJ2-7; 10 bases line up with TRBD1. The J call is in doubt because the DNA end fits TRBJ2-5 better. This CDR3 is built from 15 residues. Germline lookup yields CDR1 SGHRS and CDR2 YFSETQ.

The V gene is TRBV30, the J gene TRBJ2-5; the D gene is possibly TRBD2 (6 bases). The J call is in doubt because the DNA end fits TRBJ2-7 better. Germline assignment: CDR1 GTSNPN and CDR2 SVGIG (reference sequence). The CDR3 totals 15 residues. The CDR3 here is CAWAATGGLSHEQYF. The CDR3 nucleotides read TGTGCCTGGGCTGCCACCGGGGGACTGTCCCACGAGCAGTACTTC.

This rearrangement joins TRBV29-1 to TRBJ1-2; 8 bases agree with TRBD1. Germline CDR1 reads SQVTM; CDR2 reads ANQGSEA. The CDR3 loop spans 15 amino acids. With V trimmed by 6 bases and J by 0 bases, 9 bases remained unmatched. CDR3 nucleotide sequence: TGCAGCGTATCACCGGACAGGGCTCCTAACTATGGCTACACCTTC. Amino acids: CSVSPDRAPNYGYTF.

The chain employs TRBV12-3 or TRBV12-4 and TRBJ2-2, with unresolved D. V dropped 6 bases and J dropped 7 bases, with 9 bases sitting between them. The CDR3 is 12 amino acids. The CDR3 coding sequence is TGTGCCAGCAGATCGGATAGCGGGGAGCTGTTTTTT. Encoded protein: CASRSDSGELFF.

This chain uses TRBV5-1 with TRBJ2-7; D gene ambiguous. The CDR3 extends over 17 amino acids. The germline V gene encodes CDR1 SGHRS and CDR2 YFSETQ. V was pared by 0 bases and J by 5 bases, with 21 bases between. CDR3 coding DNA: TGCGCCAGCAGCTTGGGATGGAAGGATAAGGGTTCGGACGAGCAGTACTTC. Amino acids: CASSLGWKDKGSDEQYF.

This clonotype was observed at least ten times. The V and J genes are TRBV4-1 and TRBJ2-5, with 10 bases identical to TRBD2. This CDR3 contains 16 residues. V lost 1 base and J lost 2; bases outside the gene matches: 4. The germline gives CDR1 MGHRA, CDR2 YSYEKL. DNA for the CDR3: TGCGCCAGCAGCCAAGGTACTAGCGGGACACAAGAGACCCAGTACTTC. Encoded protein: CASSQGTSGTQETQYF.

This clonotype has a handful of counts. The CDR3 reads CASSPAGAAGNTIYF. CDR3 nucleotides: TGTGCCAGCAGCCCGGCCGGGGCGGCGGGAAACACCATATATTTT. The chain has TRBV7-9 and TRBJ1-3, with D perhaps TRBD1 (5 bases). CDR1 is SEHNR and CDR2 is FQNEAQ in the germline V gene (reference sequence). This CDR3 contains 15 residues. The V and J ends lost 5 bases and 4 bases respectively, with 15 bases between them.

The rearrangement links TRBV28 to TRBJ2-1; 7 bases align to TRBD2. This CDR3 has 14 residues. Germline CDR1 MDHEN, CDR2 SYDVKM. V shed 7 bases, J shed 10 bases, and the junction held 13 bases outside the gene matches. DNA for the CDR3: TGTGCCAGCATGGGGGGGACTGCTCGTATGGAGCAGTTCTTC. Its translation: CASMGGTARMEQFF. The full variable domain, with the rest looked up from reference TRBV28 and TRBJ2-1, is DVKVTQSSRYLVKRTGEKVFLECVQDMDHENMFWYRQDPGLGLRLIYFSYDVKMKEKGDIPEGYSVSREKKERFSLILESASTNQTSMYLCASMGGTARMEQFFGPGTRLTVL.

This clonotype was detected a few times. V gene TRBV6-5 combines with J gene TRBJ1-1, with D possibly matching TRBD1 (6 bases). The ends were cut back, 2 bases at V and 0 bases at J, with 13 bases in the middle. CDR3 length equals 16 residues. Germline V gene data show CDR1 as MNHEY and CDR2 as SVGAGI. The CDR3 loop is CASSYRGAIMNTEAFF. The DNA for the CDR3 is TGTGCCAGCAGTTACCGGGGGGCGATTATGAACACTGAAGCTTTCTTT.

The CDR3, as DNA: TGTGCCAGCAGCCCGACGACAGGGGTGACAGATACGCAGTATTTT. This translates into CASSPTTGVTDTQYF. The chain has TRBV11-2 and TRBJ2-3, with TRBD1 matching 8 bases. V was pared by 5 bases and J by 3 bases, with 7 bases of the junction left unmatched. The germline CDR1 and CDR2 sequences are SGHAT and FQNNGV. This CDR3 is 15 amino acids long.

The chain employs TRBV20-1 and TRBJ1-2; D not resolved. This CDR3 region has 11 residues. The germline V gene encodes CDR1 DFQATT and CDR2 SNEGSKA (reference sequence). Trimming took off 7 bases at V and 7 bases at J, with 13 bases between the two ends. In nucleotides, the CDR3 is TGCAGTGTATCGGGTGAGGGTGGCTACACCTTC. It codes for CSVSGEGGYTF.

This clonotype appeared a few times. It is likely a read error, because the conserved phenylalanine at the end of the CDR3 is missing. No DNA is shown, since the ends of the CDR3 on it are uncertain; the CDR3 is the one TCRdb lists. J is TRBJ2-7 and V is TRBV6-4. From germline, CDR1 is MRHNA and CDR2 SNTAGT. The CDR3 is 12 residues long, ends included. The CDR3 protein is CASSEAGPRAVL.